This T cell receptor (beta chain) is drawn from a study of T cell repertoires in cytomegalovirus infection. About the study: It can be stated that public TCR beta signatures indicated CMV infection as well as a matching HLA type.

To note about this clonotype: Its antigen is undetermined.

In TCRdb, the reads were re-called with MiXCR into one record per CDR3 protein. This repertoire shows about 310,000 distinct CDR3 sequences, roughly 25% found once; its top ten account for 13%. The starting material was cultured PBMCs, obtained from culture after CMV antigen stimulation. The receptor was isolated from a human donor in good health (CMV status not recorded). Some clones in this sample may be carry-over from other donors' samples.

The CDR3 DNA reads as TGTGCCAGCAGCTGGTGGACCGGGACTAGTGTGAACAATGAGCAGTTCTTC. Translation gives CASSWWTGTSVNNEQFF. The chain couples TRBV7-2 to TRBJ2-1; 8 bases fit TRBD2. Trimming removed 4 bases from V and 5 bases from J; junction bases left unmatched: 13. The CDR3 runs to 17 residues. CDR1 and CDR2 from the germline V gene are SGHTA and FQGNSA.